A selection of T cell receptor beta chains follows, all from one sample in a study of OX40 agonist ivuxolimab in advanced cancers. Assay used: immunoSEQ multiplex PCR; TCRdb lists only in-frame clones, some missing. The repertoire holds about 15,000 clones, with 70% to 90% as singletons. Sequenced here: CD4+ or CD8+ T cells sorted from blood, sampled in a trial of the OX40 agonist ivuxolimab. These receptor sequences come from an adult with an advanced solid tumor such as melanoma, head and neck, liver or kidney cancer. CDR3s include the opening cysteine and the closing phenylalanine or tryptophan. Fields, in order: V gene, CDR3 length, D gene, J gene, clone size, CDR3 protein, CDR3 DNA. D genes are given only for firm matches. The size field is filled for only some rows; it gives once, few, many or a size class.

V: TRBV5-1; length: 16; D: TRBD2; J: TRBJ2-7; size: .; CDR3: CASSLSSGASSYEQYF; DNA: TGCGCCAGCAGCTTGAGTAGCGGGGCGAGCTCCTACGAGCAGTACTTC
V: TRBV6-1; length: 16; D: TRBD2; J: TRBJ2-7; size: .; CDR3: CASSDVTTSGRNEQYF; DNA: TGTGCCAGCAGTGACGTCACGACTAGCGGGAGGAACGAGCAGTACTTC
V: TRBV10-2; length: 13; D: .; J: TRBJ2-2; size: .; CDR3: CASSLERTGELFF; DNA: TGCGCCAGCAGTTTGGAACGTACCGGGGAGCTGTTTTTT
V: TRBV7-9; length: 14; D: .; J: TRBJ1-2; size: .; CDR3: CASSPGLSGYGYTF; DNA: TGTGCCAGCAGCCCCGGACTCTCGGGCTATGGCTACACCTTC
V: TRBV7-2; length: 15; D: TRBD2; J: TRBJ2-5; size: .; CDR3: CASSLPGASGETQYF; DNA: TGTGCCAGCAGCTTACCCGGGGCTAGCGGGGAGACCCAGTACTTC
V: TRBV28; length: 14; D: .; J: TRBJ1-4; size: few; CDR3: CASSLIPGNEKLFF; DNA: TGTGCCAGCAGTTTAATTCCCGGTAATGAAAAACTGTTTTTT
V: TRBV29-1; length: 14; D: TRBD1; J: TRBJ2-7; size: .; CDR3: CSVAHLQGANEQYF; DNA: TGCAGCGTTGCCCATCTACAGGGGGCAAACGAGCAGTACTTC
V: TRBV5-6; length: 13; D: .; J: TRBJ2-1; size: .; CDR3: CASSFMAYNEQFF; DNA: TGTGCCAGCAGCTTCATGGCTTACAATGAGCAGTTCTTC
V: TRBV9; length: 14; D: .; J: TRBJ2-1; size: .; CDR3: CASSPRPDSSEQFF; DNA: TGTGCCAGCAGCCCACGCCCAGACAGTTCTGAGCAGTTCTTC
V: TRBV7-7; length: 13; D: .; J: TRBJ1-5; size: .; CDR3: CASSLGDNQPQHF; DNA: TGTGCCAGCAGCTTAGGAGACAATCAGCCCCAGCATTTT
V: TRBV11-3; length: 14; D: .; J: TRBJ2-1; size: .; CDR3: CASSPAGDYNEQFF; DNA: TGTGCCAGCAGTCCAGCGGGTGATTACAATGAGCAGTTCTTC
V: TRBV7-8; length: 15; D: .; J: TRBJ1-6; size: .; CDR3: CASSLGGAYNSPLHF; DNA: TGTGCCAGCAGCTTAGGTGGAGCCTATAATTCACCCCTCCACTTT
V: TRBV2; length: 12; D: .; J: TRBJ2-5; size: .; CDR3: CASSELKETQYF; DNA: TGTGCCAGCAGTGAACTAAAAGAGACCCAGTACTTC
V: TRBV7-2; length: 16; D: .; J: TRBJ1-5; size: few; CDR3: CASSLVAGKQGQPQHF; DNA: TGTGCCAGCAGCTTAGTGGCAGGCAAACAGGGACAGCCCCAGCATTTT
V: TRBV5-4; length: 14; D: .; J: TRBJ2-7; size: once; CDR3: CASSSGEISYEQYF; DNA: TGTGCCAGCAGCTCCGGGGAAATTTCCTACGAGCAGTACTTC
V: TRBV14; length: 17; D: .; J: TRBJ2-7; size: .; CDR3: CASSPVKLPPSSYEQYF; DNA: TGTGCCAGCAGCCCCGTAAAGTTACCCCCCTCCTCATACGAGCAGTACTTC
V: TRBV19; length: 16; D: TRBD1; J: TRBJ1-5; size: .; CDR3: CASSTTGVVSNQPQHF; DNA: TGTGCCAGTAGTACCACAGGGGTCGTGAGCAATCAGCCCCAGCATTTT
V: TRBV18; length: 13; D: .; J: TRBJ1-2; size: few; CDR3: CASSPGTQGGYTF; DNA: TGTGCCAGCTCGCCCGGGACGCAGGGAGGCTACACCTTC
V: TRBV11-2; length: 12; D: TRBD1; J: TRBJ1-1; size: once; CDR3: CASRRQGTEAFF; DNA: TGTGCCAGCAGGCGACAGGGGACTGAAGCTTTCTTT
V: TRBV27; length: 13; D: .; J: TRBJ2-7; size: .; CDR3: CASSSSLSYEQYF; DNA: TGTGCCAGCAGTTCCTCACTCTCCTACGAGCAGTACTTC
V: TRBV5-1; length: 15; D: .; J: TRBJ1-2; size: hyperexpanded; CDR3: CASSLAWGTVYGYTF; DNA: TGCGCCAGCAGCTTGGCCTGGGGGACTGTATATGGCTACACCTTC
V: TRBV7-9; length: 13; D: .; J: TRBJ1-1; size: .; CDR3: CASSGRANTEAFF; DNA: TGTGCCAGCAGCGGACGGGCGAACACTGAAGCTTTCTTT
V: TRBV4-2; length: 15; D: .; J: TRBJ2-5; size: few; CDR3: CASSQENSLQETQYF; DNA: TGTGCCAGCAGCCAAGAAAACAGCTTACAAGAGACCCAGTACTTC
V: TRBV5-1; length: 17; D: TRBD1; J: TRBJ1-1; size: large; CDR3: CASSLWGPGQRNTEAFF; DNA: TGCGCCAGCAGCCTTTGGGGTCCGGGACAGCGGAACACTGAAGCTTTCTTT